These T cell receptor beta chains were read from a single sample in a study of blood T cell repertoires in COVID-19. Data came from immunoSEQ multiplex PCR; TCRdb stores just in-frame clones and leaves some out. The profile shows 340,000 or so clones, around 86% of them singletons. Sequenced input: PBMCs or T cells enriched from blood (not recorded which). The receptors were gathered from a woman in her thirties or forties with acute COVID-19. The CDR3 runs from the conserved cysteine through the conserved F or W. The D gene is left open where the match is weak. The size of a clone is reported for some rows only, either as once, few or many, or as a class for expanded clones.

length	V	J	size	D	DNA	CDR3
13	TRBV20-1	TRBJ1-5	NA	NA	TGCAGTGCTAGTATCAGTAGCAATCAGCCCCAGCATTTT	CSASISSNQPQHF
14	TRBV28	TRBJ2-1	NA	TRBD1	TGTGCCAGCTCCGGGACAGGCCTTAGAAATGAGCAGTTCTTC	CASSGTGLRNEQFF
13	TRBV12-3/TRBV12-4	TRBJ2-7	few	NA	TGTGCCAGCAGTTTAACAGGGACCTACGAGCAGTACTTC	CASSLTGTYEQYF
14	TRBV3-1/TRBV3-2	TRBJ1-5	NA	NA	TGTGCCAGCAGCCAAGTCGGGGGGATGGGGCCCCAGCATTTT	CASSQVGGMGPQHF
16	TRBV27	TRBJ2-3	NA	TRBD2	TGTGCCAGCAGTCTAGGGACTAGCGGAAGCACAGATACGCAGTATTTT	CASSLGTSGSTDTQYF
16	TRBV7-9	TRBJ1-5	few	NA	TGTGCCAGCAGCCGGAGCGGGGGGGCAGGGAATCAGCCCCAGCATTTT	CASSRSGGAGNQPQHF
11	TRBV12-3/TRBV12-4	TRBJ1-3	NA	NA	TGTGCCTCACGGCGGGGAAACACCATATATTTT	CASRRGNTIYF
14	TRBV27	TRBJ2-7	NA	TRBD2	TGTGCCAGCAGTTTATGGGCGGGAGAGTACGAGCAGTACTTC	CASSLWAGEYEQYF
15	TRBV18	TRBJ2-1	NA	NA	TGTGCCAGCTCACATTGGGGGGAGAAAGACAATGAGCAGTTCTTC	CASSHWGEKDNEQFF
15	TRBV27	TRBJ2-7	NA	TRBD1	TGTGCCAGCAGTTTTCTCCGGGACAGGGGCAACGAGCAGTACTTC	CASSFLRDRGNEQYF
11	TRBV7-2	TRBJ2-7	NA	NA	TGTGCCAGCAGCCTATATTACGAGCAGTACTTC	CASSLYYEQYF
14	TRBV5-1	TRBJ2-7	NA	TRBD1	TGCGCCAGCAGCGGGACAGGGGGCTCCTACGAGCAGTACTTC	CASSGTGGSYEQYF
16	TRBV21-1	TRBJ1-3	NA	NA	TGTGCCAGCATTCTTACTGGTTCTGATGCTGGAAACACCATATATTTT	CASILTGSDAGNTIYF
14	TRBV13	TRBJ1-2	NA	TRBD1	TGTGCCAGCAGCCCCGGACAGGGAAGGGATGGCTACACCTTC	CASSPGQGRDGYTF
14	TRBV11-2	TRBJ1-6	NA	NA	TGTGCCAGCAGCATGAGCCGGAGGAATTCACCCCTCCACTTT	CASSMSRRNSPLHF
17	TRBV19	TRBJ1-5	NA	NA	TGTGCCAGTAGTATAGTTTCAGGGGCAAACTTGGGTCAGCCCCAGCATTTT	CASSIVSGANLGQPQHF
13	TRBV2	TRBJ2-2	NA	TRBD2	TGTGCCAGCACCAGGGAGGGTACCGGGGAGCTGTTTTTT	CASTREGTGELFF
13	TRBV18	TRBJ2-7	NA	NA	TGTGCCAGCTCACGGGACTCGGCCTACGAGCAGTACTTC	CASSRDSAYEQYF
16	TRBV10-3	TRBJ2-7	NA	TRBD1	TGTGCCATCAGTGAAATACCGGGACAGGGGTCTAACGAGCAGTACTTC	CAISEIPGQGSNEQYF
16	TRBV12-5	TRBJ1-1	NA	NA	TGTGCTAGTGTTTCGGGCCCCGGGGGGATGAACACTGAAGCTTTCTTT	CASVSGPGGMNTEAFF
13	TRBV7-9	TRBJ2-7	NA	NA	TGTGCCAGCAGCTTCGAGACTTCCTACGAGCAGTACTTC	CASSFETSYEQYF
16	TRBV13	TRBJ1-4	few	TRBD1	TGTGCCAGCAGCCCGCCGACTCAGGGGGATAGGAAAAAACTGTTTTTT	CASSPPTQGDRKKLFF
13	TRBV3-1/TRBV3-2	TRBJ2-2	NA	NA	TGTGCCAGCAGTCGACTTAACACCGGGGAGCTGTTTTTT	CASSRLNTGELFF
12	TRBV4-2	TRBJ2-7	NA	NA	TGTGCCAGCAGCCAAGAGGTCGGGGAGCAGTACTTC	CASSQEVGEQYF
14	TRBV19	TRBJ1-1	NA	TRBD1	TGTGCCAGTAGTACGGACAGGGGGTTTTCTGAAGCTTTCTTT	CASSTDRGFSEAFF
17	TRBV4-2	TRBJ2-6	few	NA	TGTGCCAGCAGCCAAGATGGTGTTAGCTCTGGGGCCAACGTCCTGACTTTC	CASSQDGVSSGANVLTF
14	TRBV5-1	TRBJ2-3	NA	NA	TGCGCCAGCAGCGATCCCCGGGCGGGAGATACGCAGTATTTT	CASSDPRAGDTQYF
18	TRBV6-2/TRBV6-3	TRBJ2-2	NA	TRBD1	TGTGCCAGCAGTTATCCGGCGACAGGGCTCCTTAACACCGGGGAGCTGTTTTTT	CASSYPATGLLNTGELFF
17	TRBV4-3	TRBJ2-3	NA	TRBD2	TGCGCCAGCAGCCGGGTCACCGGGACTAGCGGCACAGATACGCAGTATTTT	CASSRVTGTSGTDTQYF
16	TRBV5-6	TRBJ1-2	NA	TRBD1	TGTGCCAGCAGCCCCTACCGGACAGGATTTAACTATGGCTACACCTTC	CASSPYRTGFNYGYTF